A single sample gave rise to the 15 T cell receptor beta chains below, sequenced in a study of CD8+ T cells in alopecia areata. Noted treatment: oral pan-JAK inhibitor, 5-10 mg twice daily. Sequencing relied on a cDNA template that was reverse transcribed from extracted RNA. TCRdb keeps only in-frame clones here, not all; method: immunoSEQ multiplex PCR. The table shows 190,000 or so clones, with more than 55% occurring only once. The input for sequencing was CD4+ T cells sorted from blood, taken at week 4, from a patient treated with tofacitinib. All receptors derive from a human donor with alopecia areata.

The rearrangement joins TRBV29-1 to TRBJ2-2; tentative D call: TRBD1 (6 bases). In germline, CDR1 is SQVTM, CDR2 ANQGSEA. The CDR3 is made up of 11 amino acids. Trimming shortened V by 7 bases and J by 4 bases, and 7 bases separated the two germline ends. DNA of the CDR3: TGCAGCGCCAGGGGCACCGGGGAGCTGTTTTTT. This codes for CSARGTGELFF.

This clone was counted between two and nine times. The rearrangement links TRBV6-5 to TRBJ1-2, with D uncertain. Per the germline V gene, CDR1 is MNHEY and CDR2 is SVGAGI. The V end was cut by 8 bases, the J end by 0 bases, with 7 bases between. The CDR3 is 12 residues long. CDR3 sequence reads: CASAATNYGYTF. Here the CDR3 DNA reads TGTGCCAGCGCAGCAACTAACTATGGCTACACCTTC.

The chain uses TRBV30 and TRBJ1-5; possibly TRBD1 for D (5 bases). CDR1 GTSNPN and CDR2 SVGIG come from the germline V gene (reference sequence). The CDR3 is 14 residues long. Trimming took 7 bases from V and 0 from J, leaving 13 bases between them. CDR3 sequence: CASSAGGSNQPQHF. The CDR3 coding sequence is TGTGCCTCGTCGGCGGGGGGTAGCAATCAGCCCCAGCATTTT.

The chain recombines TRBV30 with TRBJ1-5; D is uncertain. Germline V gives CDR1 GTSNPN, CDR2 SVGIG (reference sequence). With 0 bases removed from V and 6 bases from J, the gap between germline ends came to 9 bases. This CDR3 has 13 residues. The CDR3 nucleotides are TGTGCCTGGAGTGTGAACCTAGGTCAGCCCCAGCATTTT. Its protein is CAWSVNLGQPQHF.

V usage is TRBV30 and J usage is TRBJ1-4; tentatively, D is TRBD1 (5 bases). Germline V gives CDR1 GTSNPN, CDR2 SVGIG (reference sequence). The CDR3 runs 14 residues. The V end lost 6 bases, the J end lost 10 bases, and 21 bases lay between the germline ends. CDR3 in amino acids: CACPEPAAGGKLFF. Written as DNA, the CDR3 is TGTGCCTGCCCCGAACCCGCAGCCGGGGGAAAACTGTTTTTT.

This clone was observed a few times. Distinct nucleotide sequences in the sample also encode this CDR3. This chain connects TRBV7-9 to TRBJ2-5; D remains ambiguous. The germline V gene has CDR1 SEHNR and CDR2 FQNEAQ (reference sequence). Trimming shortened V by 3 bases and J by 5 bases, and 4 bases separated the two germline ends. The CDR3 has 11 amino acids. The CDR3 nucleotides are TGTGCCAGCAGCTTTGGGGAGACCCAGTACTTC. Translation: CASSFGETQYF.

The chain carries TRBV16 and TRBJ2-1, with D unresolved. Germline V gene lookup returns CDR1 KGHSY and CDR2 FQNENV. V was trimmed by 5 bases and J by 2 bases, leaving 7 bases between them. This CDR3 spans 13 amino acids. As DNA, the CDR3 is TGTGCCAGCAGCGCTGGACCCTACAATGAGCAGTTCTTC. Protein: CASSAGPYNEQFF.

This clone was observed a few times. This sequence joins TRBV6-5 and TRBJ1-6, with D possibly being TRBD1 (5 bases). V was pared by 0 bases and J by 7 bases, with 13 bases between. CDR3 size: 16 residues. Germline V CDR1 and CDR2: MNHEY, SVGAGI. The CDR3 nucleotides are TGTGCCAGCAGTTACTCGACGGGACCCGACAATTCACCCCTCCACTTT. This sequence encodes CASSYSTGPDNSPLHF.

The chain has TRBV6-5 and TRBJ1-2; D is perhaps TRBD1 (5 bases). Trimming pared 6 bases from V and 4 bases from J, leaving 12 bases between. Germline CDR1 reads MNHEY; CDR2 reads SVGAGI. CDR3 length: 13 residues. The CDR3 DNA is TGTGCCAGCAGGAAACGGGGGTTCTATGGCTACACCTTC. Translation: CASRKRGFYGYTF.

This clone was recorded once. The chain's CDR3 is CSVPTPDRRYNYGYTF. The CDR3 bases are TGCAGCGTCCCAACCCCCGACAGGAGATATAACTATGGCTACACCTTC. This rearrangement joins TRBV29-1 to TRBJ1-2, with D possibly TRBD1 on 6 matching bases. The V and J ends lost 6 bases and 1 base respectively, with 21 bases between them. This CDR3 comprises 16 residues. Germline loops: CDR1 SQVTM, CDR2 ANQGSEA. The full variable domain, completed using reference TRBV29-1 and TRBJ1-2, is SAVISQKPSRDICQRGTSLTIQCQVDSQVTMMFWYRQQPGQSLTLIATANQGSEATYESGFVIDKFPISRPNLTFSTLTVSNMSPEDSSIYLCSVPTPDRRYNYGYTFGSGTRLTVV.

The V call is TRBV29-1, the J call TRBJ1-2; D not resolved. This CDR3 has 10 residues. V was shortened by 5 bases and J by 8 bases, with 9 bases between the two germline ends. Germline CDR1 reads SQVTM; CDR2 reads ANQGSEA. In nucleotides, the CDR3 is TGCAGCGTTAGTCAGGAGGGCTACACCTTC. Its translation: CSVSQEGYTF.

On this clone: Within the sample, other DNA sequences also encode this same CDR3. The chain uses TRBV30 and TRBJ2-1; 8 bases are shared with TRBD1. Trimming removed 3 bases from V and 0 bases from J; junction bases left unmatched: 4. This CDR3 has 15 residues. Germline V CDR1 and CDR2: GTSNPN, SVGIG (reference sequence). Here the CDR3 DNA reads TGTGCCTGGAGCCTAGGACAGGGCTCCTACAATGAGCAGTTCTTC. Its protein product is CAWSLGQGSYNEQFF.

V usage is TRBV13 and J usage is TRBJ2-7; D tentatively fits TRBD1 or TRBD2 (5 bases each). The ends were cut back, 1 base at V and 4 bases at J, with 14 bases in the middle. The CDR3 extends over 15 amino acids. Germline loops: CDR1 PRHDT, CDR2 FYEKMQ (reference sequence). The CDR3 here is CASSLVSAEGYEQYF. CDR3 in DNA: TGTGCCAGCAGCTTAGTGTCGGCCGAGGGGTACGAGCAGTACTTC.

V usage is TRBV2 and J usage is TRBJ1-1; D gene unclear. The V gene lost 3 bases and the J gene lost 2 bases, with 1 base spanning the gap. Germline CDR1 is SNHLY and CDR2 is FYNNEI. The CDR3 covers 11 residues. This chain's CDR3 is CASSDNTEAFF. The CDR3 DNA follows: TGTGCCAGCAGTGACAACACTGAAGCTTTCTTT.

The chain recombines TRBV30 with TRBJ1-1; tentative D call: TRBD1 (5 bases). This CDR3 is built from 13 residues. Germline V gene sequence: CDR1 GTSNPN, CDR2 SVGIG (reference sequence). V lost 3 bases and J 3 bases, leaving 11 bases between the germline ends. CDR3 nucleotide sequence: TGTGCCTGGAGGCGGGGGGTTTACACTGAAGCTTTCTTT. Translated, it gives CAWRRGVYTEAFF.